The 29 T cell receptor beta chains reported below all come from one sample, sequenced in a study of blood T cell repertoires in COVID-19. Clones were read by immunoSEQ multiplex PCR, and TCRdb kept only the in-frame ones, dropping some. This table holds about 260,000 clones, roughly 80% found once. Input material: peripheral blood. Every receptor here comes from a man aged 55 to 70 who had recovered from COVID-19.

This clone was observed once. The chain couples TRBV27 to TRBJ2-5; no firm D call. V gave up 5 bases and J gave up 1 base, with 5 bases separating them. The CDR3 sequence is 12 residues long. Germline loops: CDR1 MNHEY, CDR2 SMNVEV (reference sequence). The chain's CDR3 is CASSPSQETQYF. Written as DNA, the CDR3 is TGTGCCAGCAGTCCGTCCCAAGAGACCCAGTACTTC.

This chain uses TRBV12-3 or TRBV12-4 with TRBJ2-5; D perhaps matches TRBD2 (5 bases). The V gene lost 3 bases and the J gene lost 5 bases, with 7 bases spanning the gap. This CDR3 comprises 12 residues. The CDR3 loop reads CASSFTRETQYF. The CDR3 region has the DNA TGTGCCAGCAGTTTTACTAGGGAGACCCAGTACTTC.

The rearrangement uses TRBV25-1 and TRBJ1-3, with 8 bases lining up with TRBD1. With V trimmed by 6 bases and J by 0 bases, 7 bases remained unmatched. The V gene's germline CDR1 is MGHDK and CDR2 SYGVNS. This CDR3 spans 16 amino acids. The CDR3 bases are TGTGCCAGCAGCAGGCCCGGGACAGGCTCTGGAAACACCATATATTTT. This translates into CASSRPGTGSGNTIYF.

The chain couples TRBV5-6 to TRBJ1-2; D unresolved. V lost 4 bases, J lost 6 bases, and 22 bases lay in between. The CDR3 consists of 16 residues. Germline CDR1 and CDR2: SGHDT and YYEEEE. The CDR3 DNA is TGTGCCAGCAGCCTGCGAGAAACCGGGTCGCGAGATGGCTACACCTTC. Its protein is CASSLRETGSRDGYTF.

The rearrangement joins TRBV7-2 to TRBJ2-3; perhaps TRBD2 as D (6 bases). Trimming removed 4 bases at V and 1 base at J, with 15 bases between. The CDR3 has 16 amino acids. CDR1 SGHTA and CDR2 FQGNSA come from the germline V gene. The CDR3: CASSSEDYLGTDTQYF. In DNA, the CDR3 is TGTGCCAGCAGCTCAGAGGACTACCTAGGCACAGATACGCAGTATTTT.

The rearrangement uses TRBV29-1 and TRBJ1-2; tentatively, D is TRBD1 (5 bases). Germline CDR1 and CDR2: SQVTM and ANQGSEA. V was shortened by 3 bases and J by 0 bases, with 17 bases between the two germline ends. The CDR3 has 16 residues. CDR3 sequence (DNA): TGCAGCGTTGAGGAAAAGTCAGGGCTCACTAACTATGGCTACACCTTC. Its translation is CSVEEKSGLTNYGYTF.

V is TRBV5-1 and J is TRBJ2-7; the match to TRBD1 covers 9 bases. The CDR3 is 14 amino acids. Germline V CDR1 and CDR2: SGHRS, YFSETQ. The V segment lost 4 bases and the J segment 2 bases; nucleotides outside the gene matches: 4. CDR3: CASSVNRGPYEQYF. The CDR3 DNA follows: TGCGCCAGCAGCGTAAACAGGGGGCCCTACGAGCAGTACTTC.

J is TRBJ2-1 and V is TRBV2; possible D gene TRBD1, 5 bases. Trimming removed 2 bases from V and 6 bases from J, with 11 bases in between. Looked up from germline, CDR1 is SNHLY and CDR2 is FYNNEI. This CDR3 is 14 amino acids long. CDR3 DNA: TGTGCCAGCAGTGAACGCAGGGCAAGCAATGAGCAGTTCTTC. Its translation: CASSERRASNEQFF.

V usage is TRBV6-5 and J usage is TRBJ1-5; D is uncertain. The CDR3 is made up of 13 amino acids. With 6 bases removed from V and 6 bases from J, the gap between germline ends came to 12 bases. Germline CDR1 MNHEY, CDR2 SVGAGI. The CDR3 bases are TGTGCCAGCAGCCTATATCAGCGTCAGCCCCAGCATTTT. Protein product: CASSLYQRQPQHF.

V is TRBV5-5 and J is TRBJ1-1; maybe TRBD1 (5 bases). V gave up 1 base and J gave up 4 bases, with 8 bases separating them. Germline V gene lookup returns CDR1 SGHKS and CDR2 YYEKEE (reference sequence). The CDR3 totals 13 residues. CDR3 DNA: TGTGCCAGCAGCTTGTTGGGGCCCACTGAAGCTTTCTTT. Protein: CASSLLGPTEAFF.

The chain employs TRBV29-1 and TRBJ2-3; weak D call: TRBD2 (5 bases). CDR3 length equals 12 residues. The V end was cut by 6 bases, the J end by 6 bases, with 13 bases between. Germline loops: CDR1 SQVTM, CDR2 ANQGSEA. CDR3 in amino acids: CSVEPRVDTQYF. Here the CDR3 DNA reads TGCAGCGTGGAGCCGAGGGTCGATACGCAGTATTTT.

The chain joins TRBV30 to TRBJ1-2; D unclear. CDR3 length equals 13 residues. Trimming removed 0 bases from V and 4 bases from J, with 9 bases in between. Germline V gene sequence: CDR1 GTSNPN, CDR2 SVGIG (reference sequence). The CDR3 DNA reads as TGTGCCTGGAGTGTCCGGGAGGGCTATGGCTACACCTTC. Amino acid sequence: CAWSVREGYGYTF.

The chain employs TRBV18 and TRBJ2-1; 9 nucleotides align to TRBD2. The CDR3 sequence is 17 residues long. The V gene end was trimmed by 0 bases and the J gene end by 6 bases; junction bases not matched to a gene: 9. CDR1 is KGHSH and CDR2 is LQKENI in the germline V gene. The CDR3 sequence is CASSPPSGGRGSNEQFF. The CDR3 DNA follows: TGTGCCAGCTCACCACCGAGCGGCGGGAGGGGAAGCAATGAGCAGTTCTTC.

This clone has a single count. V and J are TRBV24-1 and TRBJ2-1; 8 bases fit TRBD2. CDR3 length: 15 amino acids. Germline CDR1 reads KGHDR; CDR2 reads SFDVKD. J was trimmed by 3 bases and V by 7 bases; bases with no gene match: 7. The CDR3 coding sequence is TGTGCCACCAGGTCGGGCGGGGGGCACTACAATGAGCAGTTCTTC. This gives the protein CATRSGGGHYNEQFF.

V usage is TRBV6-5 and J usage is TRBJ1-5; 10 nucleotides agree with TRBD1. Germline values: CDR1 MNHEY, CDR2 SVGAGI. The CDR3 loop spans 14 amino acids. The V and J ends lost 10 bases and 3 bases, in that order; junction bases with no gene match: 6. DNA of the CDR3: TGTGCCACCCAGACAGGGGGCTTCAATCAGCCCCAGCATTTT. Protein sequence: CATQTGGFNQPQHF.

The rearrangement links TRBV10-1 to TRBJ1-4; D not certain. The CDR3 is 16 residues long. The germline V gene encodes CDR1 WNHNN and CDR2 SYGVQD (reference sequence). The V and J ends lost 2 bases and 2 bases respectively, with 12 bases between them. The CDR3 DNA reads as TGCGCCAGCAGTGAGACTGGACCGGGGACTAATGAAAAACTGTTTTTT. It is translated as CASSETGPGTNEKLFF.

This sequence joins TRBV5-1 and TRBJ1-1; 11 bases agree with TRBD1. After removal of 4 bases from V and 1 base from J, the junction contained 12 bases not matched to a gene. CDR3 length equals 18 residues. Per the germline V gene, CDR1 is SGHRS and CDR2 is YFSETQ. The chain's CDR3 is CASSPTGQGASKNTEAFF. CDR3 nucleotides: TGCGCCAGCAGCCCAACAGGACAGGGGGCAAGTAAGAACACTGAAGCTTTCTTT.

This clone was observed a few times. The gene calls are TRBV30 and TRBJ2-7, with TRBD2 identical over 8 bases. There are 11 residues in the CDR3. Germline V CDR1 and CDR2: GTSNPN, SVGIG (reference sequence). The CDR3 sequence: CAGSGNYEQYF. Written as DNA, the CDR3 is TGTGCGGGTAGCGGGAACTACGAGCAGTACTTC. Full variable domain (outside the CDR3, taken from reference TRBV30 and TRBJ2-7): SQTIHQWPATLVQPVGSPLSLECTVEGTSNPNLYWYRQAAGRGLQLLFYSVGIGQISSEVPQNLSASRPQDRQFILSSKKLLLSDSGFYLCAGSGNYEQYFGPGTRLTVT.

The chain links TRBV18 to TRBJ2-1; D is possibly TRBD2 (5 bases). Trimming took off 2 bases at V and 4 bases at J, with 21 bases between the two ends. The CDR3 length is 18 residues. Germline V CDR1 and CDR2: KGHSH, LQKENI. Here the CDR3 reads CASSPSSGMGVRYNEQFF. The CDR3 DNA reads TGTGCCAGCTCACCAAGCTCGGGGATGGGCGTAAGATACAATGAGCAGTTCTTC.

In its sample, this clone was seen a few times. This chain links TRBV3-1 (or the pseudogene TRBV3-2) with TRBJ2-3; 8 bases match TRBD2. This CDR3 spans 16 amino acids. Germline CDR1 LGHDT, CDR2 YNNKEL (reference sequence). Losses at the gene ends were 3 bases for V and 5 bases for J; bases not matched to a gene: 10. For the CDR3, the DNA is TGTGCCAGCAGCCATCCCTCGGGGGGGGCGGGAGATACGCAGTATTTT. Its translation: CASSHPSGGAGDTQYF.

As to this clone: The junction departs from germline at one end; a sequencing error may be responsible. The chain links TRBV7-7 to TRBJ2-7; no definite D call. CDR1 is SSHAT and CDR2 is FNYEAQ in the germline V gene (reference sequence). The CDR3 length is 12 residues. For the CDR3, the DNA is TGTGCTAGCAGCCCCAACGGCTACGAGCAGTACTTC. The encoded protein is CASSPNGYEQYF.

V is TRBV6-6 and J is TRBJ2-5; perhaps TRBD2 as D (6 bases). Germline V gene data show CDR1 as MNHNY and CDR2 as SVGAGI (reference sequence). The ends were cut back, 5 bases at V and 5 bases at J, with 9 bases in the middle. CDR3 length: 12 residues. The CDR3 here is CASSLRGETQYF. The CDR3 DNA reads TGTGCCAGCAGTCTTCGGGGGGAGACCCAGTACTTC.

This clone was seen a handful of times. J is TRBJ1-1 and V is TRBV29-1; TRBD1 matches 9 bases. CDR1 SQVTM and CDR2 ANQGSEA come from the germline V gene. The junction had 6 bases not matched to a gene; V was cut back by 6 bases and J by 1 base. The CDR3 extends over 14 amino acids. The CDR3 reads CSVMTGGKNTEAFF. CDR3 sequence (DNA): TGCAGCGTGATGACAGGGGGAAAGAACACTGAAGCTTTCTTT.

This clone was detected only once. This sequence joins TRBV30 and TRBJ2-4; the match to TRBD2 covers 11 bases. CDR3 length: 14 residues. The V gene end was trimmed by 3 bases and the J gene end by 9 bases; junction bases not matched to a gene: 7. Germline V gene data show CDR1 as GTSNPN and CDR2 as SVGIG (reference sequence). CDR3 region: CAWRTSGATSIQYF. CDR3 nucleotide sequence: TGTGCCTGGAGGACTAGCGGGGCCACATCCATTCAGTACTTC.

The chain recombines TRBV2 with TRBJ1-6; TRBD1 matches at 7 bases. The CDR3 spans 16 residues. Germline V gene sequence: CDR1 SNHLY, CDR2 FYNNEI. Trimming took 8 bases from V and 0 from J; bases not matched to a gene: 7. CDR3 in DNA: TGTGCCAGCGGAAGACAGGGTAGCTCCTATAATTCACCCCTCCACTTT. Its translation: CASGRQGSSYNSPLHF. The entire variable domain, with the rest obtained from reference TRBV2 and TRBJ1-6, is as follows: EPEVTQTPSHQVTQMGQEVILRCVPISNHLYFYWYRQILGQKVEFLVSFYNNEISEKSEIFDDQFSVERPDGSNFTLKIRSTKLEDSAMYFCASGRQGSSYNSPLHFGNGTRLTVT.

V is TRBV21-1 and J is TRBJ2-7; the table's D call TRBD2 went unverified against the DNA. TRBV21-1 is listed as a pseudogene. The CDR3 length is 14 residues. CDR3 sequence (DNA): TGTGCCAGCAGCAATCCTAGCGGGCCCTACGAGCAGTACTTC. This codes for CASSNPSGPYEQYF.

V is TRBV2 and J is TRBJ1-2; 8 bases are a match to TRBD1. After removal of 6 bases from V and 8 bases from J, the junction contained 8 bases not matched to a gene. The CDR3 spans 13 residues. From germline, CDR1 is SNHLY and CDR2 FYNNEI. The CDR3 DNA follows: TGTGCCAGCAGACAGGGACAGGTCGACGGCTACACCTTC. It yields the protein CASRQGQVDGYTF. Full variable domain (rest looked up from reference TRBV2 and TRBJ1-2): EPEVTQTPSHQVTQMGQEVILRCVPISNHLYFYWYRQILGQKVEFLVSFYNNEISEKSEIFDDQFSVERPDGSNFTLKIRSTKLEDSAMYFCASRQGQVDGYTFGSGTRLTVV.

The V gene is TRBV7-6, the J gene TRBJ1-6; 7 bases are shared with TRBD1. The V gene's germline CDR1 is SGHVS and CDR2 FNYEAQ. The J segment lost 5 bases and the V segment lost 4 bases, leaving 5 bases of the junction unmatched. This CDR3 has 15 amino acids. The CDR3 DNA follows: TGTGCCAGCAGCTCCAGACAGGGAGATAATTCACCCCTCCACTTT. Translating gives CASSSRQGDNSPLHF.

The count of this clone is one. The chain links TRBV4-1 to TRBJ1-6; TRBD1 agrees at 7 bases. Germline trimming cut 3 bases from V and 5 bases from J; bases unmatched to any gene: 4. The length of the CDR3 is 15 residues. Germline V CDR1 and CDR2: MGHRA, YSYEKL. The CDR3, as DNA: TGCGCCAGCAGCCACGCTGACAGGGATAATTCACCCCTCCACTTT. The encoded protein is CASSHADRDNSPLHF.